The clone carrying this T cell receptor beta chain was seen more than once but under ten times. Its antigen is not known. The CDR3 has 13 residues. Germline loops: CDR1 DFQATT, CDR2 SNEGSKA (reference sequence). V gave up 5 bases and J gave up 3 bases, with 11 bases separating them. The data are from a study of neurological immune-mediated disorders. Unsorted libraries were derived from 2 million PBMCs stored at -80 C. Study results and limitations: The greatest degree of TCR clonal expansion was observed in HTLV-1-associated myelopathy, with the lowest in multiple sclerosis, below that of healthy controls.

The cDNA was generated through 5'RACE incorporating 10-nucleotide random UMIs. Using its own MiXCR run on the 5' RACE reads, TCRdb lists one record per CDR3 protein. This table has around 62,000 distinct CDR3 sequences, 4.1% appearing once. This clonotype originated in a man in his fifties or sixties with multiple sclerosis. The V and J genes are TRBV20-1 and TRBJ1-5, with D maybe TRBD1 (5 bases). Source material: PBMCs. The CDR3, as DNA: TGCAGTGCTCACAGGACCAACAATCAGCCCCAGCATTTT. Translated: CSAHRTNNQPQHF.